The TCR beta chain described here comes from a study of blood T cell repertoires in COVID-19. Germline-derived CDR1 and CDR2 are GTSNPN and SVGIG (reference sequence). The CDR3 sequence is 16 residues long. The ends lost 2 bases at V and 6 bases at J; junction bases unmatched: 14. Only in-frame clones appear in the TCRdb table, and some are missing; sequencing was by immunoSEQ multiplex PCR. Of about 150,000 clones in the sample, approximately 83% were seen once. The rearrangement links TRBV30 to TRBJ2-7; 9 positions agree with TRBD1. The receptor's source is a woman older than 75 with acute or convalescent COVID-19. The sample was peripheral blood. The CDR3 reads CAWSPILPGQGGEQYF. The CDR3 DNA reads TGTGCCTGGAGTCCGATCCTTCCGGGACAGGGAGGCGAGCAGTACTTC.